This TCR beta chain was sequenced during a study of blood T cell repertoires in COVID-19. Study overall: Acute and convalescent COVID-19 samples came from the United States, Italy and Spain. Sample material is recorded as cDNA or gDNA derived from T cells, B-cell-depleted T cells, or PBMCs.

Participants' own reports of clinical history determined their cohort assignment. Either two negative PCRs, clearance, or symptom resolution qualified Cohort 3 donors as recovered. Method: immunoSEQ multiplex PCR; TCRdb's copy keeps in-frame clones and lacks some. The sample contains about 380,000 clones, about 88% of which appear only once. This clone was found once. The CDR3 loop spans 16 amino acids. The chain links TRBV7-5 to TRBJ1-1; TRBD1 is the table's D call, not checked against the DNA. TRBV7-5 is a recognized pseudogene. The receptor's source is a woman under 30 who had recovered from COVID-19. Sequencing was performed on PBMCs or T cells enriched from blood (not recorded which). The CDR3: CARSPRDRGPDTEAFF. In nucleotides, the CDR3 is TGTGCCAGAAGCCCCCGGGACAGGGGTCCGGACACTGAAGCTTTCTTT.